This TCR beta chain was captured in a study of immune evolution from preneoplasia to lung adenocarcinoma. Study as a whole: HLA loss of heterozygosity: around 6.5% AIS, about 15% MIA, roughly 35% ADC, none AAH.

Each case's diagnosis was confirmed by two pathologists on H&E. Study-wide results and caveats: Later-stage lesions seemingly showed higher T cell density and diversity than normal lung. T cell clonality was higher in KRAS-mutant than EGFR-mutant or wild-type nodules.

The sample holds a few counts of this clone. The antigen is not known. Germline V gives CDR1 LNHDA, CDR2 SQIVND (reference sequence). This CDR3 has 15 amino acids. Losses at the gene ends were 4 bases for V and 5 bases for J; bases not matched to a gene: 6. Clones were read by immunoSEQ multiplex PCR, and TCRdb kept only the in-frame ones, dropping some. The sample carries several thousand clones, 82% recorded once. The rearrangement links TRBV19 to TRBJ2-1; TRBD2 matches at 9 bases. The clonotype originates from a person aged 70 to 85 with invasive lung adenocarcinoma. The sequencing input was FFPE invasive lung adenocarcinoma tissue. The DNA for the CDR3 is TGTGCCAGTAGTACGACTAGCGGCAGAAACAATGAGCAGTTCTTC. The encoded protein is CASSTTSGRNNEQFF.